This T cell receptor (beta chain) was captured by sequencing in a study of shared clonotypes between healthy human individuals. The wider study: Researchers drew samples from a couple of women and a few men aged 18 to 49.

This table comes from immunoSEQ multiplex PCR, and its TCRdb copy is limited to in-frame clones, with some not included. The sample carries roughly 1 million clones, around 76% recorded once. Trimming left V 2 bases short and J 0 bases short, with 14 bases between. The germline V gene has CDR1 GTSNPN and CDR2 SVGIG (reference sequence). This CDR3 spans 17 amino acids. Regarding this clone: What it recognizes is unknown.

The donors, all of them Caucasian adults, lived in Nashville, Tennessee. Study-wide results and limits: Estimated richness values were generally larger in naive subsets than in memory subsets.

The sequenced material came from memory CD4+ T cells sorted from blood. Documented subset: CD45RA-negative fraction. The receptor comes from a man between 18 and 29 years old in good health. V gene TRBV30 combines with J gene TRBJ2-6; D not certain. The CDR3 protein is CAWSRLRTNSGANVLTF. The CDR3 region has the DNA TGTGCCTGGAGTCGACTCAGGACGAACTCTGGGGCCAACGTCCTGACTTTC.